This T cell receptor (beta chain) comes out of a study of CXCR3-negative and CXCR3-positive naive CD8 T cells. Study details: Each library gave roughly 1.5 +/- 0.3 million of approximately 130 million TRB reads.

The CDR3 extends over 15 amino acids. CDR1 SQVTM and CDR2 ANQGSEA come from the germline V gene. Researchers prepared the TRB cDNA libraries using 5' RACE with UMI labels. TCRdb re-called the 5' RACE reads and gives one entry per CDR3 protein, without DNA. Reported are some 8,000 distinct CDR3 sequences; the ten largest clones contain approximately 1.6%. Material: naive CXCR3- CD8+ T cells from blood. The subset is: CD45RO-CCR7+CD27+CD95- naive CD8+ T cells lacking CXCR3 (TNR3-). This receptor was identified in a human donor in good health. Some clones in this sample may be carry-over from other donors' samples. V gene TRBV29-1 combines with J gene TRBJ2-6. This CDR3 reads CSVLTPGSGANVLTF.